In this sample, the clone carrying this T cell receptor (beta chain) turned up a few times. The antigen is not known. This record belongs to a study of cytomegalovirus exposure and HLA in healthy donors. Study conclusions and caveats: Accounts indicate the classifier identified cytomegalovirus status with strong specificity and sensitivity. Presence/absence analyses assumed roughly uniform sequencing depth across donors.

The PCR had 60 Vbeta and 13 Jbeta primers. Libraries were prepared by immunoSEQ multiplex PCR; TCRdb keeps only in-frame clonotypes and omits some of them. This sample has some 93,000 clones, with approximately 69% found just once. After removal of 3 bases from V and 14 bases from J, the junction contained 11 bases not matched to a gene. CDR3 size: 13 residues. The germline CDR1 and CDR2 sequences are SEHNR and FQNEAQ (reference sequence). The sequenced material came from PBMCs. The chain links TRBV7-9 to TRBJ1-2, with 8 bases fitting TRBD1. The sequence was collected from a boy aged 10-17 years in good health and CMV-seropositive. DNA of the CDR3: TGTGCCAGCAGCTTCACAGGGGGGGACCAAAAGACCTTC. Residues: CASSFTGGDQKTF.